This T cell receptor beta chain is drawn from a study of blood T cell repertoires in COVID-19. Study-level background: Whether acute or convalescent, the COVID-19 samples came from the United States, Italy and Spain. Nucleic acid was either cDNA or gDNA, and it came from T cells, B-cell-depleted T cells, or PBMCs.

As handled by the study authors: Amplification of reference gene primers was used by the study to estimate nucleated cell counts. TCRdb keeps only in-frame clones here, not all; method: immunoSEQ multiplex PCR. The V and J calls and clone size are taken from that table; D and trimming were inferred from the DNA. The sample consists of 50,000 to 65,000 clones, around 82% of them appearing once. This CDR3 is built from 15 residues. CDR1 is SEHNR, CDR2 FQNEAQ, per germline (reference sequence). Trimming removed 4 bases from V and 0 bases from J, with 10 bases in between. The V gene is TRBV7-9, the J gene TRBJ1-5; possibly TRBD1 for D (5 bases). This receptor was obtained from a human donor in a cohort sampled during active COVID-19. The specimen was peripheral blood. The CDR3 DNA reads as TGTGCCAGCAGCTCCTTAGGGGCTAGCAATCAGCCCCAGCATTTT. Its protein is CASSSLGASNQPQHF.